One and the same sample provided the 2 T cell receptor beta chains below, sequenced in a study of blood T cell repertoires in COVID-19 (dated by TCRdb to the early 2020s). Receptors were amplified or captured by the immunoSEQ multiplex PCR assay. The table comes from immuneACCESS by way of TCRdb, which keeps in-frame sequences with V and J called. Part of the clones is missing from these tables; in studies checked, under half for an unresolved V gene and the rest for unknown reasons. Counted in this sample were roughly 90,000 clones; roughly 80% of them appeared once. Around a tenth of the sample is held by the ten biggest clonotypes. Sequenced material: peripheral blood. Receptors were obtained from a woman between 65 and 79 years old with acute or convalescent COVID-19.

The chain is built from TRBV30 and TRBJ1-1; 7 bases map to TRBD1. CDR1 and CDR2 (germline): GTSNPN, SVGIG (reference sequence). Trimming at V came to 3 bases and at J to 2 bases, leaving 6 bases not matched to a gene. This CDR3 contains 14 residues. In DNA, the CDR3 is TGTGCCTGGAGGAAGACAGGGATTAACACTGAAGCTTTCTTT. It specifies CAWRKTGINTEAFF.

This clone was picked up one time. The chain employs TRBV28 and TRBJ2-2; no definite D call. Germline values: CDR1 MDHEN, CDR2 SYDVKM. The CDR3 consists of 12 residues. The V and J ends lost 6 bases and 8 bases respectively, with 10 bases between them. CDR3: CASSPLRGELFF. The CDR3 nucleotides are TGTGCCAGCAGCCCGTTGAGGGGGGAGCTGTTTTTT.